Shown below are 15 T cell receptor beta chains from a single sample sequenced in a study of cytomegalovirus exposure and HLA in healthy donors (dated by TCRdb to 2016 to 2017). The protocol used for the library was the immunoSEQ multiplex PCR assay. For the multiplex PCR, a mixture combining 60 forward primers for TCR Vbeta segments and 13 reverse primers for TCR Jbeta segments was used. TCRdb stores this immuneACCESS table with in-frame sequences only. Part of the clones is absent; in the studies checked, under half of the shortfall reflects unresolved V genes, and no reason is known for the rest. This sample's listing comprises about 120,000 clones. The ten top clones hold about 1.5% of the sample. The sample comprised PBMCs. These receptors were collected from a woman aged 40 to 50 in good health and CMV-seropositive.

The rearrangement links TRBV5-6 to TRBJ1-1; no reliable D call. The CDR3 spans 15 residues. V lost 0 bases, J lost 4 bases, and 13 bases lay in between. From germline, CDR1 is SGHDT and CDR2 YYEEEE. In DNA form, the CDR3 reads TGTGCCAGCAGCTTGGGCTGGCTCCCTGGCACTGAAGCTTTCTTT. Protein product: CASSLGWLPGTEAFF.

Comment on this clone: Germline is not matched at one junction end, which may reflect a read error. The chain has TRBV6-6 and TRBJ1-1; 9 bases match TRBD1. The CDR3 is made up of 14 amino acids. The germline V gene encodes CDR1 MNHNY and CDR2 SVGAGI (reference sequence). The CDR3 region has the DNA TGTGCCGGCAGAGGACAGGGGATGAACACTGAAGCTTTCTTT. Translating it yields CAGRGQGMNTEAFF.

Worth noting for this clone: At one boundary the junction diverges from the germline segment, which might be a read error. J is TRBJ2-3 and V is TRBV6-1; tentative D call: TRBD2 (5 bases). The CDR3 is made up of 14 amino acids. The germline gives CDR1 MNHNS, CDR2 SASEGT. In DNA form, the CDR3 reads TGTGTCAGCACGGGGTTCTGGGGCACAGATACGCAGTATTTT. Its protein is CVSTGFWGTDTQYF.

The V and J genes are TRBV18 and TRBJ2-5, with 14 nucleotides matching TRBD2. The germline gives CDR1 KGHSH, CDR2 LQKENI. The junction had 19 bases not matched to a gene; V was cut back by 6 bases and J by 7 bases. The CDR3 extends over 19 amino acids. The CDR3 loop is CASSIQPGLAGAAGGTQYF. The CDR3 DNA reads TGTGCCAGCTCGATCCAGCCGGGACTAGCGGGAGCAGCAGGCGGGACCCAGTACTTC.

J is TRBJ2-5 and V is TRBV6-5; 8 bases line up with TRBD1. Germline V CDR1 and CDR2: MNHEY, SVGAGI. The V gene end was trimmed by 6 bases and the J gene end by 4 bases; junction bases not matched to a gene: 7. This CDR3 is 14 amino acids long. The CDR3: CASSPGQGIETQYF. DNA for the CDR3: TGTGCCAGCAGCCCAGGACAGGGAATAGAGACCCAGTACTTC.

J is TRBJ2-5 and V is TRBV2, with 10 bases identical to TRBD2. V shed 8 bases, J shed 2 bases, and the junction held 5 bases outside the gene matches. The CDR3 sequence is 14 residues long. Per germline, CDR1 SNHLY and CDR2 FYNNEI. The CDR3 sequence is CASGGLAVQETQYF. The CDR3 DNA follows: TGTGCCAGCGGCGGACTAGCGGTACAAGAGACCCAGTACTTC.

The chain has TRBV28 and TRBJ2-5; 11 bases agree with TRBD2. The germline V gene has CDR1 MDHEN and CDR2 SYDVKM. With V trimmed by 2 bases and J by 7 bases, 21 bases remained unmatched. This CDR3 region has 20 residues. The CDR3 loop reads CASSLIGSVAGGLWGGTQYF. The CDR3 DNA is TGTGCCAGCAGTTTAATCGGGTCGGTAGCGGGAGGGCTTTGGGGAGGGACCCAGTACTTC.

The chain couples TRBV27 to TRBJ1-4; TRBD1 matches at 10 bases. J gave up 7 bases and V 5 bases, and 7 bases lay outside the gene matches. The CDR3 runs to 15 residues. The germline V gene has CDR1 MNHEY and CDR2 SMNVEV (reference sequence). The CDR3 coding sequence is TGTGCCAGCAGTCCGAGCGGGACAGGGGTTGAAAAACTGTTTTTT. Protein product: CASSPSGTGVEKLFF.

The chain has TRBV6-5 and TRBJ2-7; 11 bases agree with TRBD1. The CDR3 has 15 residues. Trimming removed 7 bases from V and 3 bases from J; junction bases left unmatched: 8. CDR1 and CDR2 from the germline V gene are MNHEY and SVGAGI. As DNA, the CDR3 is TGTGCCAGCACCACCTACGGGACAGGGGGCTACGAGCAGTACTTC. Its translation is CASTTYGTGGYEQYF.

The V gene is TRBV6-5, the J gene TRBJ1-2, with 9 bases aligning to TRBD1. Germline V gene lookup returns CDR1 MNHEY and CDR2 SVGAGI. Trimming took 5 bases from V and 0 from J; bases not matched to a gene: 4. This CDR3 spans 15 amino acids. The CDR3 bases are TGTGCCAGCAGTCGGGACAGGGACTCTAACTATGGCTACACCTTC. Translated: CASSRDRDSNYGYTF.

V and J are TRBV28 and TRBJ1-1; D gene uncertain. The germline V gene encodes CDR1 MDHEN and CDR2 SYDVKM. Deletions cut 4 bases from V and 3 bases from J, with 9 bases between. This CDR3 is built from 13 residues. The CDR3 protein is CASSSSQYTEAFF. The CDR3 nucleotides read TGTGCCAGCAGTTCGTCGCAGTACACTGAAGCTTTCTTT.

The J gene is TRBJ2-1, the V gene TRBV20-1, with 13 bases identical to TRBD2. Germline assignment: CDR1 DFQATT and CDR2 SNEGSKA (reference sequence). V dropped 6 bases and J dropped 15; count of bases not matched to a gene: 5. The CDR3 is made up of 11 amino acids. CDR3 in DNA: TGCAGTGCCCGCGGACTAGCGGGAGTGTTCTTC. This gives the protein CSARGLAGVFF.

The J gene is TRBJ1-2, the V gene TRBV2, with 9 bases that match TRBD1. This CDR3 spans 14 amino acids. Germline assignment: CDR1 SNHLY and CDR2 FYNNEI. Trimming removed 6 bases from V and 4 bases from J; junction bases left unmatched: 6. This chain's CDR3 is CASRTGQGFYGYTF. The CDR3 region has the DNA TGTGCCAGCAGAACGGGACAGGGATTCTATGGCTACACCTTC.

The chain combines TRBV19 with TRBJ1-1; 9 bases align to TRBD1. CDR3 size: 15 residues. Trimming removed 3 bases from V and 4 bases from J; junction bases left unmatched: 6. Germline V lookup: CDR1 LNHDA, CDR2 SQIVND (reference sequence). The CDR3 DNA reads as TGTGCCAGTAGTATGGGACAGGGACCGGGCACTGAAGCTTTCTTT. This sequence encodes CASSMGQGPGTEAFF.

The chain has TRBV2 and TRBJ2-5, with a tentative D call TRBD2 (5 bases). The CDR3 loop spans 13 amino acids. Germline CDR1 and CDR2: SNHLY and FYNNEI. The V end was cut by 0 bases, the J end by 7 bases, with 9 bases between. CDR3 DNA sequence: TGTGCCAGCAGTGAAGCGGGCGAGGGGACCCAGTACTTC. Translation: CASSEAGEGTQYF.